Sequencing of this TCR beta chain was carried out in a study of cytomegalovirus exposure and HLA in healthy donors. Overall study results and limits: Listed as cytomegalovirus-associated were more than 150 TCR beta chains.

The PCR contained 60 Vbeta and 13 Jbeta primers. Method: immunoSEQ multiplex PCR; TCRdb's copy keeps in-frame clones and lacks some. The sample has 180,000 or so clones, over 75% seen once. Worth noting for this clone: No antigen is known for it.

CDR3 length: 16 residues. Trimming removed 7 bases at V and 2 bases at J, with 19 bases between. Germline CDR1 reads SGHVS; CDR2 reads FNYEAQ. Donors likely had unrecorded immune exposures despite being nominally healthy when sampled. The J gene is TRBJ2-3, the V gene TRBV7-6, with D tentatively TRBD1 (6 bases). Sample: PBMCs. The TCR originated in a man over 45 in good health and CMV-seropositive. CDR3 loop: CASTPLRTATTDTQYF. In DNA, the CDR3 is TGTGCCAGCACTCCCCTTAGGACAGCAACCACAGATACGCAGTATTTT.